The rows below give T cell receptor beta chains drawn from one sample of a study of CD8+ T cells in alopecia areata. The protocol was immunoSEQ multiplex PCR, while the TCRdb copy is restricted to in-frame clones and leaves out a portion. The sample carries 150,000 or so clones, 49% recorded once. Sequencing was performed on CD8+ T cells sorted from blood, taken at week 0. These TCRs come from a human donor with alopecia areata. The CDR3 runs from the conserved cysteine through the conserved F or W. The D gene is left open where the match is weak. Only some rows state a clone size, as once, few, many or a class for expanded clones.

TRBV29-1	TRBJ2-1	few	TRBD2	14	TGCAGCGTCCCCTTAGGCGGGGGGGGGAATGAGCAGTTCTTC	CSVPLGGGGNEQFF
TRBV29-1	TRBJ1-2	-	TRBD1	13	TGCAGCGTTGACCAAGACAGGGGATATGGCTACACCTTC	CSVDQDRGYGYTF
TRBV7-9	TRBJ2-5	-	-	14	TGTGCCAGCAGCCCCCAGAGGGGGCAAGAGACCCAGTACTTC	CASSPQRGQETQYF
TRBV19	TRBJ2-7	-	TRBD1	16	TGTGCCAGTAGTCCGCATCCCGGGACAGGGGTGTACGAGCAGTACTTC	CASSPHPGTGVYEQYF
TRBV7-9	TRBJ2-1	-	-	15	TGTGCCAGCAGCCCCTCAGGGAGCTCCTACAATGAGCAGTTCTTC	CASSPSGSSYNEQFF
TRBV5-6	TRBJ1-1	-	-	16	TGTGCCAGCAGCTTGACTCTAGGGGGACGGTACACTGAAGCTTTCTTT	CASSLTLGGRYTEAFF
TRBV4-3	TRBJ2-4	-	TRBD1	18	TGCGCCAGCAGCCACCGAATTGGGACAGGGGAGGCCAAAAACATTCAGTACTTC	CASSHRIGTGEAKNIQYF
TRBV14	TRBJ2-1	-	TRBD2	14	TGTGCCAGCAGCCTAGCGGGGGCCTACAATGAGCAGTTCTTC	CASSLAGAYNEQFF
TRBV5-6	TRBJ2-2	-	-	11	TGTGCCAGCACCAATACCGGGGAGCTGTTTTTT	CASTNTGELFF
TRBV16	TRBJ2-5	-	-	14	TGTGCCAGCAGCCAATATTATGGGGAGGAGACCCAGTACTTC	CASSQYYGEETQYF
TRBV9	TRBJ2-1	-	-	15	TGTGCCAGCAGCGTATGGAGGGGGGACGACAATGAGCAGTTCTTC	CASSVWRGDDNEQFF
TRBV6-5	TRBJ2-7	-	-	14	TGTGCCAGCAGTTACTCAGACAAATCCTACGAGCAGTACTTC	CASSYSDKSYEQYF
TRBV7-9	TRBJ2-7	few	-	12	TGTGCCAGCAGCTTAGGGGACTTCGAGCAGTACTTC	CASSLGDFEQYF
TRBV29-1	TRBJ2-1	few	TRBD2	14	TGCAGCGTTGACCTAGCGGGGATTAACAATGAGCAGTTCTTC	CSVDLAGINNEQFF
TRBV9	TRBJ2-3	-	TRBD2	17	TGTGCCAGCAGCGTAGAACGGGGAGCGGGGGCGGCAGATACGCAGTATTTT	CASSVERGAGAADTQYF
TRBV6-5	TRBJ1-4	-	-	15	TGTGCCAGCAGTTACCGGACAGCCTCTAATGAAAAACTGTTTTTT	CASSYRTASNEKLFF
TRBV5-1	TRBJ1-2	once	-	12	TGCGCCAGCAGCTCCACAGGGATCGACTACACCTTC	CASSSTGIDYTF
TRBV5-1	TRBJ2-7	-	-	12	TGCGCCAGCAGCTTGCCGAACTACGAGCAGTACTTC	CASSLPNYEQYF
TRBV19	TRBJ1-1	-	-	13	TGTGCCAGTAGTATAACCGGGAACACTGAAGCTTTCTTT	CASSITGNTEAFF
TRBV29-1	TRBJ2-7	-	TRBD1	12	TGCAGCGTTGAAGAGACAGGGCAAGAGCAGTACTTC	CSVEETGQEQYF
TRBV6-5	TRBJ1-1	-	-	13	TGTGCCAGCAGACCTGAAGGGGACACTGAAGCTTTCTTT	CASRPEGDTEAFF
TRBV7-9	TRBJ2-3	few	TRBD2	18	TGTGCCAGCAGCGCCTTGACTAGCGGGGGGTCTAACACAGATACGCAGTATTTT	CASSALTSGGSNTDTQYF
TRBV4-1	TRBJ2-7	-	-	14	TGCGCCAGCAGCCTCCGGACAGACACCTACGAGCAGTACTTC	CASSLRTDTYEQYF
TRBV10-3	TRBJ2-7	few	-	11	TGTGCCATCAGTGACTTCGACGAGCAGTACTTC	CAISDFDEQYF
TRBV29-1	TRBJ1-2	-	-	11	TGCAGCGTCCCAGCTAGCTATGGCTACACCTTC	CSVPASYGYTF
TRBV7-2	TRBJ2-7	few	-	13	TGTGCCAGCAGCTACGGCTCTGGATACGAGCAGTACTTC	CASSYGSGYEQYF
TRBV4-2	TRBJ1-1	-	-	14	TGTGCCAGCAGCCAAGGGGACGGTAGCACTGAAGCTTTCTTT	CASSQGDGSTEAFF
TRBV9	TRBJ2-1	-	TRBD1	17	TGTGCCAGCAGCGATTCCCCGGGGACAGGGGGCTGGAATGAGCAGTTCTTC	CASSDSPGTGGWNEQFF
TRBV7-9	TRBJ2-7	-	-	14	TGTGCCAGCAGCTTAGACTACCCTGGGTACGAGCAGTACTTC	CASSLDYPGYEQYF
TRBV30	TRBJ1-1	few	-	11	TGTGCCTACAGTGCAGGTAATGAAGCTTTCTTT	CAYSAGNEAFF
TRBV29-1	TRBJ1-2	-	-	14	TGCAGCGTTGTAGGACGTGTCGGTAACTATGGCTACACCTTC	CSVVGRVGNYGYTF
TRBV4-2	TRBJ2-3	-	-	12	TGTGCCAGCAGCCAAGATTTCGATACGCAGTATTTT	CASSQDFDTQYF
TRBV14	TRBJ1-2	few	-	13	TGTGCCAGCAGCCAAGACCCGGGCTACGGCTACACCTTC	CASSQDPGYGYTF
TRBV7-3	TRBJ2-1	few	-	15	TGTGCCAGCAGCCTACGACTAGAGGGGTCGAATGAGCAGTTCTTC	CASSLRLEGSNEQFF
TRBV7-9	TRBJ2-1	-	-	14	TGTGCCAGCAGCTTAGTCGGGCCTGGGGATGAGCAGTTCTTC	CASSLVGPGDEQFF
TRBV9	TRBJ2-1	few	TRBD2	17	TGTGCCAGCAGCGCGGTATTCGGGACTAGGCATTACAATGAGCAGTTCTTC	CASSAVFGTRHYNEQFF
TRBV29-1	TRBJ2-7	few	-	13	TGCAGCGTTCTACAGGGAAGCTCCTACGAGCAGTACTTC	CSVLQGSSYEQYF
TRBV19	TRBJ2-7	-	-	14	TGTGCCAGTAGTGAGGGGACCGCCGGCTACGAGCAGTACTTC	CASSEGTAGYEQYF
TRBV7-8	TRBJ1-1	few	TRBD1	17	TGTGCCAGCAGCTTAGCGGGACAGGGTTCCATGAACACTGAAGCTTTCTTT	CASSLAGQGSMNTEAFF
TRBV6-5	TRBJ2-3	-	-	14	TGTGCCAGCAGTTACTTAACTAGCACAGATACGCAGTATTTT	CASSYLTSTDTQYF
TRBV6-1	TRBJ2-6	-	-	15	TGTGCCAGCAGTTGGCAGGTGTCTGGGGCCAACGTCCTGACTTTC	CASSWQVSGANVLTF
TRBV7-9	TRBJ2-7	-	-	13	TGTGCCAGCAGCCCGGACAGCAGTTACGAGCAGTACTTC	CASSPDSSYEQYF
TRBV29-1	TRBJ1-1	few	-	15	TGCAGCGTTGACGACCCTAAGGGGATGAACACTGAAGCTTTCTTT	CSVDDPKGMNTEAFF
TRBV13	TRBJ1-1	-	-	14	TGTGCCAGCAGCACCGGGTCGTCGAACACTGAAGCTTTCTTT	CASSTGSSNTEAFF
TRBV13	TRBJ2-7	few	-	14	TGTGCCAGCAGCTTAGAGGTGGGCCCCTACGAGCAGTACTTC	CASSLEVGPYEQYF
TRBV27	TRBJ2-5	-	-	13	TGTGCCAGCAGTTTGGGGGAGTGGGAGACCCAGTACTTC	CASSLGEWETQYF
TRBV27	TRBJ2-3	-	-	14	TGTGCCAGCAGTTTACTCAGCAGGGTAGATACGCAGTATTTT	CASSLLSRVDTQYF
TRBV9	TRBJ2-1	few	-	17	TGTGCCAGCAGCGTGGGGTCGGTGGCAGGGTCCTACAATGAGCAGTTCTTC	CASSVGSVAGSYNEQFF
TRBV19	TRBJ1-2	few	-	18	TGTGCCAGTAGTATGGGGTTTATGGAAGGACAGATTCGCTATGGCTACACCTTC	CASSMGFMEGQIRYGYTF
TRBV5-1	TRBJ2-7	few	TRBD1	14	TGCGCCAGCAGCTTTGACAGGGGAGGTTACGAGCAGTACTTC	CASSFDRGGYEQYF
TRBV9	TRBJ2-2	-	-	17	TGTGCCAGCAGCGTACCGGTTGGTGGGGAGAACACCGGGGAGCTGTTTTTT	CASSVPVGGENTGELFF
TRBV4-3	TRBJ2-3	few	-	17	TGCGCCAGCAGCCAAGAGGAGACAGCAATGGAGGCAGATACGCAGTATTTT	CASSQEETAMEADTQYF
TRBV4-3	TRBJ1-6	-	-	17	TGCGCCAGCAGCCAAGATCACCAGGGCCTCTATAATTCACCCCTCCACTTT	CASSQDHQGLYNSPLHF
TRBV7-9	TRBJ1-1	few	-	11	TGTGCCAGCAGCTTCACGCAGGAAGCTTTCTTT	CASSFTQEAFF